A selection of T cell receptor beta chains follows, all from one sample in a study of blood T cell repertoires in COVID-19. Generated by immunoSEQ multiplex PCR, the TCRdb table keeps only in-frame clones and is missing some. This table holds some 270,000 clones, approximately 83% found once. The sample was peripheral blood. These receptors were collected from a woman in her 70s with acute or convalescent COVID-19. Each CDR3 is given with its conserved first and last residue. The D gene is left open where the match is weak. Clone size is given for some rows only: seen once, a few or many times, or a class if the clone is expanded.

TRBV10-1,TRBJ1-4,.,.,CASSESRGTTNEKLFF,TGCGCCAGCAGTGAGTCGCGGGGGACAACTAATGAAAAACTGTTTTTT
TRBV6-5,TRBJ1-1,.,.,CASRPRGTDTEAFF,TGTGCCAGCAGACCTAGGGGTACGGACACTGAAGCTTTCTTT
TRBV18,TRBJ1-1,.,TRBD1,CASSGTGQKNTEAFF,TGTGCCAGCTCGGGGACAGGGCAAAAGAACACTGAAGCTTTCTTT
TRBV5-1,TRBJ2-1,.,TRBD2,CASSLRASGGVNEQFF,TGCGCCAGCAGCTTGCGGGCTAGCGGGGGGGTGAATGAGCAGTTCTTC
TRBV5-1,TRBJ2-2,.,TRBD1,CASSAAGGVSGELFF,TGCGCCAGCAGCGCTGCAGGGGGCGTATCCGGGGAGCTGTTTTTT
TRBV21-1,TRBJ2-1,once,.,CASSKVVVGQDAPGDSSYNEQFF,TGTGCCAGCAGCAAAGTGGTAGTGGGGCAGGATGCGCCAGGTGATAGCTCCTACAATGAGCAGTTCTTC
TRBV15,TRBJ1-2,few,.,CATSRDRGWGEGHGYTF,TGTGCCACCAGCAGAGATAGGGGGTGGGGTGAGGGACATGGCTACACCTTC
TRBV11-3,TRBJ1-4,.,.,CASSKGGPNEKLFF,TGTGCCAGCAGTAAGGGAGGACCTAATGAAAAACTGTTTTTT
TRBV20-1,TRBJ1-2,.,.,CSASWVRGNYGYTF,TGCAGTGCTAGTTGGGTACGGGGTAACTATGGCTACACCTTC
TRBV5-5,TRBJ1-1,.,.,CASSLHQGREATEAFF,TGTGCCAGCAGCTTGCACCAAGGGAGGGAAGCCACTGAAGCTTTCTTT
TRBV21-1,TRBJ2-7,.,.,CASSKSGTLGGYEQYF,TGTGCCAGCAGCAAGTCCGGGACCTTGGGGGGCTACGAGCAGTACTTC
TRBV6-5,TRBJ2-3,once,TRBD2,CASSLLAGGDTQYF,TGTGCCAGCAGTTTACTAGCGGGGGGAGATACGCAGTATTTT
TRBV2,TRBJ1-1,.,.,CASMWGLGGGAEAFF,TGTGCCAGCATGTGGGGTCTCGGGGGAGGTGCTGAAGCTTTCTTT
TRBV20-1,TRBJ2-5,.,.,CSASGGQGETQYF,TGCAGTGCTAGTGGTGGGCAGGGGGAGACCCAGTACTTC
TRBV19,TRBJ2-3,.,TRBD1,CASSKDRGQGDTQYF,TGTGCCAGTAGTAAGGACAGGGGGCAAGGAGATACGCAGTATTTT
TRBV5-1,TRBJ1-1,.,.,CASSLSPSNTEAFF,TGCGCCAGCAGCTTGAGCCCTTCGAACACTGAAGCTTTCTTT
TRBV2,TRBJ1-2,.,.,CASSGVRGGYTF,TGTGCCAGCAGTGGGGTCCGCGGCGGCTACACCTTC
TRBV18,TRBJ2-2,.,.,CASSPSTGRRELFF,TGTGCCAGCTCACCGTCCACAGGGCGAAGGGAGCTGTTTTTT
TRBV9,TRBJ1-1,.,.,CASSAGFSNTEAFF,TGTGCCAGCAGCGCGGGTTTTTCTAACACTGAAGCTTTCTTT
TRBV5-6,TRBJ2-2,.,.,CASSLVQGGYTGELFF,TGTGCCAGCAGCTTGGTACAGGGAGGGTACACCGGGGAGCTGTTTTTT
TRBV5-1,TRBJ2-1,.,.,CASSPGLLSSYNEQFF,TGCGCCAGCAGCCCAGGACTTCTTAGCTCCTACAATGAGCAGTTCTTC
TRBV7-6,TRBJ2-3,.,TRBD2,CASSRETSVIGDTQYF,TGTGCCAGCAGCAGAGAGACTAGCGTGATTGGGGATACGCAGTATTTT
TRBV5-1,TRBJ2-2,.,TRBD1,CASSLEQGTGELFF,TGCGCCAGCAGCTTGGAACAGGGGACCGGGGAGCTGTTTTTT
TRBV15,TRBJ1-1,.,.,CATSRALPGTEAFF,TGTGCCACCAGCAGAGCCCTTCCCGGCACTGAAGCTTTCTTT
TRBV5-5,TRBJ2-7,.,TRBD2,CASSFSGGAHEQYF,TGTGCCAGCAGCTTTAGCGGGGGGGCCCACGAGCAGTACTTC